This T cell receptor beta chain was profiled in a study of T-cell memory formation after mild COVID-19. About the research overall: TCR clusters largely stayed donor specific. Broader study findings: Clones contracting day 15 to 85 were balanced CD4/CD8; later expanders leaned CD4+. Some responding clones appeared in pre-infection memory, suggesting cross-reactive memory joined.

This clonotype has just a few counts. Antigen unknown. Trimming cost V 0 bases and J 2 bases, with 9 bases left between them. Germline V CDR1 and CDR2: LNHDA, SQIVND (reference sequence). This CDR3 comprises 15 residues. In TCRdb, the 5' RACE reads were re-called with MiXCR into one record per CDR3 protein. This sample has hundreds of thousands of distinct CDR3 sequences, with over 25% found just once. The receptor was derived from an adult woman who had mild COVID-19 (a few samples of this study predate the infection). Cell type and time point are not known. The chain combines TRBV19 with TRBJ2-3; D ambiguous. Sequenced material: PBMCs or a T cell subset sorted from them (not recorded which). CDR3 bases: TGTGCCAGTAGTATAGATCCCCGGGCCACAGATACGCAGTATTTT. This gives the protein CASSIDPRATDTQYF.